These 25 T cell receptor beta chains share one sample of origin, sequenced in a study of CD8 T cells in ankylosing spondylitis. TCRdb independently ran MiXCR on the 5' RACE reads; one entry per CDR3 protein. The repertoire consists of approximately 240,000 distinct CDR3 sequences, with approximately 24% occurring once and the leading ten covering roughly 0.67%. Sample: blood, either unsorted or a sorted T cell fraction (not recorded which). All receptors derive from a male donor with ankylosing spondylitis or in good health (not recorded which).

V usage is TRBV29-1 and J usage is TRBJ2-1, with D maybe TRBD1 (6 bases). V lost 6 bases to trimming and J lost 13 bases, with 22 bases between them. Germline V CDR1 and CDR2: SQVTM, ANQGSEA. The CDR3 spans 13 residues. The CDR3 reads CSVSRDTEEDQFF. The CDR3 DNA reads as TGCAGCGTCTCACGGGACACGGAAGAGGATCAGTTCTTC.

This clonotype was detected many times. The CDR3 loop is CSAQTGGGYGYTF. The CDR3 DNA reads TGCAGCGCCCAGACAGGGGGCGGCTATGGCTACACCTTC. The chain carries TRBV29-1 and TRBJ1-2; 10 nucleotides agree with TRBD1. From germline, CDR1 is SQVTM and CDR2 ANQGSEA. J lost 4 bases, V lost 7 bases, and 6 bases had no gene match. This CDR3 is 13 amino acids long.

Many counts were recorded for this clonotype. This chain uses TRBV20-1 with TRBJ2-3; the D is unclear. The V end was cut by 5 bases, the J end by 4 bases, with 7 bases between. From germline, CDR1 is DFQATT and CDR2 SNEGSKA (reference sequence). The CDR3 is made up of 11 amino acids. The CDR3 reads CSALNSDTQYF. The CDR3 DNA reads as TGCAGTGCTCTCAACTCAGATACGCAGTATTTT.

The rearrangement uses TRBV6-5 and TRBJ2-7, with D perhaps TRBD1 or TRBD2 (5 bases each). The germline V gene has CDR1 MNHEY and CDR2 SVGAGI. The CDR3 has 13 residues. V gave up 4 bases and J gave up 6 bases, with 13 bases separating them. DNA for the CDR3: TGTGCCAGCAGTTCCGGGGCCATGGTCGAGCAGTACTTC. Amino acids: CASSSGAMVEQYF.

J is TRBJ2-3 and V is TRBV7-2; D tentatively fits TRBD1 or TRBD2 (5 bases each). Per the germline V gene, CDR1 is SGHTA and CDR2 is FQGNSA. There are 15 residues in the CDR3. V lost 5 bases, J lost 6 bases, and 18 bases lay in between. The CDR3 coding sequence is TGTGCCAGCAGCATCGGGACCAAGCCGGCTGATACGCAGTATTTT. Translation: CASSIGTKPADTQYF.

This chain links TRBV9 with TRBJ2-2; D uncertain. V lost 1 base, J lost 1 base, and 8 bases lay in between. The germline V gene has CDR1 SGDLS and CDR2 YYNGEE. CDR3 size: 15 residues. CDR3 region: CASSVSGGNTGELFF. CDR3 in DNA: TGTGCCAGCAGCGTATCCGGCGGGAACACCGGGGAGCTGTTTTTT.

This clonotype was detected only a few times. CDR3 residues: CSAQSAGLWAQHF. The CDR3 region has the DNA TGCAGTGCTCAATCTGCGGGCTTGTGGGCCCAGCATTTT. The genes are TRBV20-1 and TRBJ1-5; no definite D call. The CDR3 is 13 residues long. Germline assignment: CDR1 DFQATT and CDR2 SNEGSKA (reference sequence). V lost 5 bases and J 11 bases, leaving 19 bases between the germline ends.

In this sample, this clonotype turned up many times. The CDR3, as DNA: TGTGCCAGCACCTCTAGCGGGGGCCGGTACAATGAGCAGTTCTTC. Its translation: CASTSSGGRYNEQFF. The chain carries TRBV12-3 or TRBV12-4 and TRBJ2-1; 10 bases align to TRBD2. This CDR3 has 15 amino acids. After removal of 7 bases from V and 4 bases from J, the junction contained 7 bases not matched to a gene.

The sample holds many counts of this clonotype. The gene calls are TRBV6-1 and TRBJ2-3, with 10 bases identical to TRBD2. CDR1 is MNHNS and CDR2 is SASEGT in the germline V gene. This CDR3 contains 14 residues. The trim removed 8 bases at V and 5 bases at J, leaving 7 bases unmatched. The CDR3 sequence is CASGVLAGLDTQYF. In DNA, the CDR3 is TGTGCCAGCGGGGTACTAGCGGGGTTAGATACGCAGTATTTT.

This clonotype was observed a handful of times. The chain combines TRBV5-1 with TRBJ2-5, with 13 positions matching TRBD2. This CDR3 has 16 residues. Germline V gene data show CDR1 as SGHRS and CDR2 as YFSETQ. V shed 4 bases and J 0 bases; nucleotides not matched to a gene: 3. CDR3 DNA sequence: TGCGCCAGCAGCGCGGGACTAGCGGGGTACCAAGAGACCCAGTACTTC. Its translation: CASSAGLAGYQETQYF.

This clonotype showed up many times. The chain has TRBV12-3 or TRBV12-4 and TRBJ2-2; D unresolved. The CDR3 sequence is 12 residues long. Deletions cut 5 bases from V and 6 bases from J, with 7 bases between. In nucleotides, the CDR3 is TGTGCCAGCAGTGAAGGAGCCGGGGAGCTGTTTTTT. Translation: CASSEGAGELFF.

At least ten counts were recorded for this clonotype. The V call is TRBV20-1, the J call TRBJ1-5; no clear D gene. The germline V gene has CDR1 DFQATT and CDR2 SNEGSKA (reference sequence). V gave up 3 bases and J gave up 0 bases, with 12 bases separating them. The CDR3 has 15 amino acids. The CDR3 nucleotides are TGCAGTGCTAGCCCAGGCGGCGTTAGCAATCAGCCCCAGCATTTT. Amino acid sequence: CSASPGGVSNQPQHF.

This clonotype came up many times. CDR3: CASRRVLNTEAFF. CDR3 coding DNA: TGTGCCAGCAGAAGGGTTCTTAACACTGAAGCTTTCTTT. This chain connects TRBV28 to TRBJ1-1; D unresolved. The CDR3 runs 13 residues. Trimming removed 6 bases from V and 2 bases from J, with 10 bases in between. Germline-derived CDR1 and CDR2 are MDHEN and SYDVKM. The entire variable domain, with the rest obtained from reference TRBV28 and TRBJ1-1, is as follows: DVKVTQSSRYLVKRTGEKVFLECVQDMDHENMFWYRQDPGLGLRLIYFSYDVKMKEKGDIPEGYSVSREKKERFSLILESASTNQTSMYLCASRRVLNTEAFFGQGTRLTVV.

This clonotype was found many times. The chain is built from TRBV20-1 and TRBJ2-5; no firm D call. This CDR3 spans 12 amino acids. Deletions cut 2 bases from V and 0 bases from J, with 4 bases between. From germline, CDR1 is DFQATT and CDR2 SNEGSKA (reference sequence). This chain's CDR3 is CSARRDQETQYF. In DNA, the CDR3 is TGCAGTGCTAGACGGGACCAAGAGACCCAGTACTTC.

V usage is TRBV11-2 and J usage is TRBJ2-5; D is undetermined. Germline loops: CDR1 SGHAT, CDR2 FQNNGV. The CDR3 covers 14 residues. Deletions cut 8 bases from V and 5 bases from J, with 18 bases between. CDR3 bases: TGTGCCAGCTGTCAGTCCCCAGCGAGCGAGACCCAGTACTTC. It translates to CASCQSPASETQYF.

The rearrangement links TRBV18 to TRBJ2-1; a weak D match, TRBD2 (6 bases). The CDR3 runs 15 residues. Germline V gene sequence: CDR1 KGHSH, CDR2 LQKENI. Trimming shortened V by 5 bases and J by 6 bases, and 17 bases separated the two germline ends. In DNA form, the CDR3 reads TGTGCCAGCTCAGTTCTAGGTGGCGGGGTCAATGAGCAGTTCTTC. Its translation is CASSVLGGGVNEQFF.

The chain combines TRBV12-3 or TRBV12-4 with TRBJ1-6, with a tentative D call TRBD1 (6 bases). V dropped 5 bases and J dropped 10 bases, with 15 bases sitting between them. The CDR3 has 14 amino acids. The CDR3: CASSGLGGESPLHF. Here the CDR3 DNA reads TGTGCCAGCAGTGGCTTGGGGGGCGAGTCACCCCTCCACTTT.

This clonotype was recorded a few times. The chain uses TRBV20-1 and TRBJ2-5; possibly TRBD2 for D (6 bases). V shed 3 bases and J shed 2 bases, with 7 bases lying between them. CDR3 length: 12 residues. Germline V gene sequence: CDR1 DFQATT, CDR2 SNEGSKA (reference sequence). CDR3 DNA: TGCAGTGCTAGTCGGGGGCAAGAGACCCAGTACTTC. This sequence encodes CSASRGQETQYF.

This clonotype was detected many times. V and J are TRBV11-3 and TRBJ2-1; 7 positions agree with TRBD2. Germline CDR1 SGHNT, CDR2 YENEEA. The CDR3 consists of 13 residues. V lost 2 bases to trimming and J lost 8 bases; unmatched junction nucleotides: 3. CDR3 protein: CASSLSSGHEQFF. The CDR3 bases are TGTGCCAGCAGCTTAAGTAGCGGGCATGAGCAGTTCTTC. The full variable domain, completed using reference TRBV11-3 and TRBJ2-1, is EAGVVQSPRYKIIEKKQPVAFWCNPISGHNTLYWYLQNLGQGPELLIRYENEEAVDDSQLPKDRFSAERLKGVDSTLKIQPAELGDSAVYLCASSLSSGHEQFFGPGTRLTVL.

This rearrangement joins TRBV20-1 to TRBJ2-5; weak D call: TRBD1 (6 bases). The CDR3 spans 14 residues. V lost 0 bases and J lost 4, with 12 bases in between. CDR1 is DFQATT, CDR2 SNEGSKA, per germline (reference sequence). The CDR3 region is CSARDRFRGETQYF. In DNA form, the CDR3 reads TGCAGTGCTAGAGATCGTTTCAGGGGAGAGACCCAGTACTTC.

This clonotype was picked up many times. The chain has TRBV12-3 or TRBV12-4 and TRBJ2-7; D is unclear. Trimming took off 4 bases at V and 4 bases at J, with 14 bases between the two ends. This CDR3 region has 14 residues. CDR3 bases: TGTGCCAGCAGTTCTGCTACCTCTCTGTACGAGCAGTACTTC. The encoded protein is CASSSATSLYEQYF.

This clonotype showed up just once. The CDR3 nucleotides are TGCAGCGGGGATAATGGGGGCGAGCAGTACTTC. Protein product: CSGDNGGEQYF. The chain couples TRBV29-1 to TRBJ2-7; D could derive from TRBD1 or TRBD2 (5 bases each). Per the germline V gene, CDR1 is SQVTM and CDR2 is ANQGSEA. This CDR3 is 11 amino acids long. V gave up 7 bases and J gave up 6 bases, with 13 bases separating them.

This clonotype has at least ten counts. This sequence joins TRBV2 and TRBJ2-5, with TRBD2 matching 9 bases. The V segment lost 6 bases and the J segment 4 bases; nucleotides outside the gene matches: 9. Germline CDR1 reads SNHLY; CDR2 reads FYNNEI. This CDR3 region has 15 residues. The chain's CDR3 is CASSNGLASGETQYF. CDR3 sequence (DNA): TGTGCCAGCAGCAACGGACTAGCGTCGGGAGAGACCCAGTACTTC.

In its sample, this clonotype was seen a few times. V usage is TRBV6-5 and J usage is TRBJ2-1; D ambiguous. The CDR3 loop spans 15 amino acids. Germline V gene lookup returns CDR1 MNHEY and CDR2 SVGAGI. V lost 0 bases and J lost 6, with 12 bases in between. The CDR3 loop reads CASSYSGNEVNEQFF. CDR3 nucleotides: TGTGCCAGCAGTTACTCAGGGAACGAAGTCAATGAGCAGTTCTTC.

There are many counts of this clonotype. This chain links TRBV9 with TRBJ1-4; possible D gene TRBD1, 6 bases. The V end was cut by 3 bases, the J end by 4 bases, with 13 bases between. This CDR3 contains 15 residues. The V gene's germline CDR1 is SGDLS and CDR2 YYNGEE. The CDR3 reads CASSDDRRGNEKLFF. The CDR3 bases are TGTGCCAGCAGCGACGACCGCAGGGGTAATGAAAAACTGTTTTTT.